This T cell receptor (beta chain) was found in a study of T cell responses to AZD1222 COVID-19 vaccine. Between the trimmed V and J ends, which lost 5 bases and 2 bases, there was a span of 16 bases. The CDR3 loop spans 16 amino acids. CDR1 is SGHTA and CDR2 is FQGNSA in the germline V gene. Measured with immunoSEQ multiplex PCR; TCRdb has only the in-frame clones, and not every one. The repertoire consists of about 90,000 clones, with 85% occurring once and the leading ten covering 4.5%. The V gene is TRBV7-2, the J gene TRBJ1-3, with a tentative D call TRBD1 (6 bases). This TCR came from an adult who received the AZD1222 COVID-19 vaccine. This specimen consisted of peripheral blood, obtained 28 days after the second AZD1222 dose. The CDR3 DNA follows: TGTGCCAGCAGCGAGGGGGACGTACGAACTGGAAACACCATATATTTT. Its protein is CASSEGDVRTGNTIYF.